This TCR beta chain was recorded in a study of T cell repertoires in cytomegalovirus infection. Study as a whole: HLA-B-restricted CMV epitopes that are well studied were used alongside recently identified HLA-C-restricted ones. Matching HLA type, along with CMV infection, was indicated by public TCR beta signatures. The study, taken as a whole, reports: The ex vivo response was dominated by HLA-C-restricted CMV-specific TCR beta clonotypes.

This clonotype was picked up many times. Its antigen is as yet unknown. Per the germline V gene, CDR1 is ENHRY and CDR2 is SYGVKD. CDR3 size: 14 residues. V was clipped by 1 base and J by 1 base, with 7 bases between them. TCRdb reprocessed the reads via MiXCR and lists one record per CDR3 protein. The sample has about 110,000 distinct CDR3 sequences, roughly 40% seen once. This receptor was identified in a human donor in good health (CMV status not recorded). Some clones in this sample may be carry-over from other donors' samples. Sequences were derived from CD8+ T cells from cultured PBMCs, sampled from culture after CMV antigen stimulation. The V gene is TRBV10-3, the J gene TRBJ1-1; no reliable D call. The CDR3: CAISEFLSNTEAFF. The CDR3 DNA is TGTGCCATCAGTGAGTTTCTTTCGAACACTGAAGCTTTCTTT.